One and the same sample provided the 5 T cell receptor beta chains below, sequenced in a study of T cell responses to AZD1222 COVID-19 vaccine. The protocol was immunoSEQ multiplex PCR, while the TCRdb copy is restricted to in-frame clones and leaves out a portion. The sample has over 100,000 clones, 87% seen once; the top ten hold less than 15%. The specimen comprised peripheral blood, sampled on day 0 of AZD1222 vaccination. The receptors were sampled from an adult in good health.

The chain has TRBV7-2 and TRBJ2-3; tentatively, D is TRBD1 or TRBD2 (6 bases each). The CDR3 loop spans 14 amino acids. The germline V gene has CDR1 SGHTA and CDR2 FQGNSA. V was shortened by 2 bases and J by 5 bases, with 11 bases between the two germline ends. CDR3 residues: CASSLIRGGDTQYF. DNA of the CDR3: TGTGCCAGCAGCTTAATCAGGGGAGGAGATACGCAGTATTTT.

This chain joins TRBV28 and TRBJ1-2, with a tentative D call TRBD1 (5 bases). Germline CDR1 reads MDHEN; CDR2 reads SYDVKM. The V end was cut by 6 bases, the J end by 6 bases, with 14 bases between. The CDR3 consists of 13 residues. In DNA form, the CDR3 reads TGTGCCAGCAGGCCCCAGGGCCCCCATGGCTACACCTTC. Translated, it gives CASRPQGPHGYTF.

As concerns this clone: Other DNA sequences in the same sample also yield this CDR3. The gene calls are TRBV6-2 or TRBV6-3 and TRBJ2-7; tentatively, D is TRBD1 or TRBD2 (5 bases each). The CDR3 runs to 16 residues. Trimming removed 5 bases from V and 1 base from J, with 18 bases in between. The germline V gene has CDR1 MNHEY and CDR2 SVGEGT. The CDR3 DNA follows: TGTGCCAGCAGTCAAGGTGGGGCGGGCGCATCCTACGAGCAGTACTTC. It codes for CASSQGGAGASYEQYF.

This clone has only a few counts. CDR3 sequence (DNA): TGTGCCAGCAGTTCCACCGGGACAGGGCTTAATCAGCCCCAGCATTTT. This translates into CASSSTGTGLNQPQHF. The rearrangement links TRBV28 to TRBJ1-5; 9 positions agree with TRBD1. The CDR3 runs to 16 residues. The germline CDR1 and CDR2 sequences are MDHEN and SYDVKM. Trimming removed 4 bases from V and 4 bases from J; junction bases left unmatched: 8.

The genes are TRBV24-1 and TRBJ1-2; the D gene is possibly TRBD1 (5 bases). The CDR3 sequence is 14 residues long. V lost 3 bases and J lost 6, with 13 bases in between. The V gene's germline CDR1 is KGHDR and CDR2 SFDVKD. CDR3 amino acids: CATSDPGRIDGYTF. CDR3 nucleotides: TGTGCCACCAGTGATCCGGGACGGATAGATGGCTACACCTTC.